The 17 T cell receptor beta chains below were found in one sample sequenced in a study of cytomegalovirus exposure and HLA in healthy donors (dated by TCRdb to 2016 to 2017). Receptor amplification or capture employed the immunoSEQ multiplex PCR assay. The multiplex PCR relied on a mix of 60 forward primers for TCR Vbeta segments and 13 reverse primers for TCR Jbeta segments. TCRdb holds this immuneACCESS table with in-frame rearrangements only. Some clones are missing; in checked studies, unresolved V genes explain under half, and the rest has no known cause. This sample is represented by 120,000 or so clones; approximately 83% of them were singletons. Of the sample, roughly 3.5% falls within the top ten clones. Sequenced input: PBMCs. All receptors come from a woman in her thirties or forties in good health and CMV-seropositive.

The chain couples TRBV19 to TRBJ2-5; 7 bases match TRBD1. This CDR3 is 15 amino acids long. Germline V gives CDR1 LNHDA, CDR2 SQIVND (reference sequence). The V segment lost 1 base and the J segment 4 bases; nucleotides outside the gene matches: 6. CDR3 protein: CASSIVAGGTETQYF. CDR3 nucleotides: TGTGCCAGTAGTATAGTGGCAGGGGGTACAGAGACCCAGTACTTC.

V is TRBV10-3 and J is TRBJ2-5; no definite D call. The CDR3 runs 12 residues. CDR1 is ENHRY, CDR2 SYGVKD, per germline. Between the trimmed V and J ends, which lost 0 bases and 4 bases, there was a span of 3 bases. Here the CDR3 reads CAISESRETQYF. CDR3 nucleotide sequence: TGTGCCATCAGTGAGTCTCGAGAGACCCAGTACTTC.

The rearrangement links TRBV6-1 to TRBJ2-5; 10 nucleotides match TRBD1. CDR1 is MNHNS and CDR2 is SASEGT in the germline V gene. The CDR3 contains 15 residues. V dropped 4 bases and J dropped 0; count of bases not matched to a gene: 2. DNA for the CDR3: TGTGCCAGCAGTGCCGGGACAGGGGACCAAGAGACCCAGTACTTC. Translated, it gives CASSAGTGDQETQYF.

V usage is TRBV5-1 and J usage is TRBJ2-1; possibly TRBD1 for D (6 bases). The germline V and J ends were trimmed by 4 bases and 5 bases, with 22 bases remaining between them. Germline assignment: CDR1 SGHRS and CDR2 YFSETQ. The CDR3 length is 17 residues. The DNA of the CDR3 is TGCGCCAGCAGCGTCCCACAGGGCCCCCTAGAGAACAATGAGCAGTTCTTC. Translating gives CASSVPQGPLENNEQFF.

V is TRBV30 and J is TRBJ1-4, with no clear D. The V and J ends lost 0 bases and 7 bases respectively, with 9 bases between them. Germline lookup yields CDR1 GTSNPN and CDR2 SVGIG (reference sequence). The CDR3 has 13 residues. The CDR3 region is CAWSVLSSEKLFF. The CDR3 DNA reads TGTGCCTGGAGTGTACTGAGTTCTGAAAAACTGTTTTTT.

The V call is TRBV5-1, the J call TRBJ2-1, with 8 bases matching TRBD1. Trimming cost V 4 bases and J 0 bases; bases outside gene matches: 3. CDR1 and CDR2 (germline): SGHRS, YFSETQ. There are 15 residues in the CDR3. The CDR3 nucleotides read TGCGCCAGCAGCCCAGGGACAGGCTCCTACAATGAGCAGTTCTTC. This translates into CASSPGTGSYNEQFF.

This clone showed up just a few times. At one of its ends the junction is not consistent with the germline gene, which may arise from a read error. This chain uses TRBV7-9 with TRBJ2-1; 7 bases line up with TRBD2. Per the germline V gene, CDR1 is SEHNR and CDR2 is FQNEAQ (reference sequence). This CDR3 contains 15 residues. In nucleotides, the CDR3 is TGTTCCAGCAGCTTAGCGCGGGAGATCAACAATGAGCAGTTCTTC. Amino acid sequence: CSSSLAREINNEQFF. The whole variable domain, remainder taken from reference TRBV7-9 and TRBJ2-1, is DTGVSQNPRHKITKRGQNVTFRCDPISEHNRLYWYRQTLGQGPEFLTYFQNEAQLEKSRLLSDRFSAERPKGSFSTLEIQRTEQGDSAMYLCSSSLAREINNEQFFGPGTRLTVL.

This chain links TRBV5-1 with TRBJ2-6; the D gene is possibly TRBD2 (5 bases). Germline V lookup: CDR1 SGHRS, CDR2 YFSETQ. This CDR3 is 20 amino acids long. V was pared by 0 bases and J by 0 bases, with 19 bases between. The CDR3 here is CASSLGGPQPGNSGANVLTF. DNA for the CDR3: TGCGCCAGCAGCTTGGGAGGGCCCCAGCCTGGGAACTCTGGGGCCAACGTCCTGACTTTC.

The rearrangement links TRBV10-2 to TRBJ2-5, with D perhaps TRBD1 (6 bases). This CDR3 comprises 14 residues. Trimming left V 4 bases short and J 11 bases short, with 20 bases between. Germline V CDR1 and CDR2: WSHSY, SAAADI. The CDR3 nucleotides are TGCGCCAGCAGTGGCAGGGGCCCTCTTAGGGAGCAGTACTTC. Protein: CASSGRGPLREQYF.

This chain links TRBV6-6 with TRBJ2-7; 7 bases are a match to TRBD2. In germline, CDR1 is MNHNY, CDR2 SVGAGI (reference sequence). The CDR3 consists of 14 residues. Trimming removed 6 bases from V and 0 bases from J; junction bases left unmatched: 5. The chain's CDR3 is CASRDGGSSYEQYF. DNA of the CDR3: TGTGCCAGCAGAGACGGGGGGAGCTCCTACGAGCAGTACTTC.

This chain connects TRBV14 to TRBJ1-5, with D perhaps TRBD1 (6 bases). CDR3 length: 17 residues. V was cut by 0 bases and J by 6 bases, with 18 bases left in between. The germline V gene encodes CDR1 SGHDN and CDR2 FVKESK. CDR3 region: CASSQDVGQRPSQPQHF. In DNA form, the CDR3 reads TGTGCCAGCAGCCAAGATGTAGGACAGAGACCTTCTCAGCCCCAGCATTTT.

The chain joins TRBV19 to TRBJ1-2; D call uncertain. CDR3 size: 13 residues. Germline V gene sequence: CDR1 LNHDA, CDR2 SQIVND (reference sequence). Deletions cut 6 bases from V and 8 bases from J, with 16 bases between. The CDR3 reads CASSFISSGGYTF. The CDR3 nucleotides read TGTGCCAGTAGCTTTATCTCCTCCGGGGGCTACACCTTC.

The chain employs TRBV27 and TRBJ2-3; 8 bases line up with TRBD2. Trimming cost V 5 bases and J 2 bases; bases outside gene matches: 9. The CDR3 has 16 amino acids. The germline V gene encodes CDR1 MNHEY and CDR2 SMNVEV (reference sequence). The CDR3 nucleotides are TGTGCCAGCAGTGTCTGGAGCGGGGGTAACACAGATACGCAGTATTTT. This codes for CASSVWSGGNTDTQYF.

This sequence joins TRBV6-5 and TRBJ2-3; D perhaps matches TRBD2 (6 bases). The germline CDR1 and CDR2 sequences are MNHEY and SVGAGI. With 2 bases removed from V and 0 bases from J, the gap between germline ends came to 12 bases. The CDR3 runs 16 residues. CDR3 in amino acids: CASSYISSESTDTQYF. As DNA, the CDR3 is TGTGCCAGCAGTTACATATCTAGCGAGAGCACAGATACGCAGTATTTT.

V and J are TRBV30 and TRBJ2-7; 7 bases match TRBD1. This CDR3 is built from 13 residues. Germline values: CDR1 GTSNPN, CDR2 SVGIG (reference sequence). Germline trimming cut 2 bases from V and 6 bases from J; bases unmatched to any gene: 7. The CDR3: CAWSTGDLGEQYF. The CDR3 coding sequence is TGTGCCTGGAGTACAGGGGACCTAGGCGAGCAGTACTTC.

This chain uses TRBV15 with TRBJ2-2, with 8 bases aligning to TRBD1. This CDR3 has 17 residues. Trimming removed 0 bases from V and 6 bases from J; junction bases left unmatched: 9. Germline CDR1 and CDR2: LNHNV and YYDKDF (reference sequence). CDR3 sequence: CATSRERGDRYSGELFF. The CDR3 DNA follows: TGTGCCACCAGCAGAGAAAGGGGGGACAGGTATTCCGGGGAGCTGTTTTTT.

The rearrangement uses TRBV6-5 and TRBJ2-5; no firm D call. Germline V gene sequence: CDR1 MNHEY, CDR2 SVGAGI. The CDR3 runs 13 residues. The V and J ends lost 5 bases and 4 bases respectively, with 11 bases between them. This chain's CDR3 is CASSVLVGETQYF. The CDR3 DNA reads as TGTGCCAGCAGTGTACTGGTCGGAGAGACCCAGTACTTC.